The clone carrying this T cell receptor beta chain was observed a single time. Its cognate antigen is unknown. The data derive from a study of Ad26.COV2.S vaccination and SARS-CoV-2 variants. V lost 5 bases and J lost 1, with 12 bases in between. The germline gives CDR1 SGHAT, CDR2 FQNNGV. The CDR3 extends over 15 amino acids. Study-wide points: Placebo and vaccine recipients had non-spike TCR breadth that was similar. There was a possibility that the TCR breadth and depth analyses underestimated total T cell responses. Vaccinees displayed broader spike-specific TCR repertoires than placebo recipients.

Assay: immunoSEQ multiplex PCR; the TCRdb copy retains only in-frame clones and omits some. The sample has about 480,000 clones; 87% are singletons. Treatment given: some 20 received Ad26.COV2.S at low or high dose, single or two shots; roughly five received placebo; per-sample allocation not given. The study sampled participants on day 63 after the first vaccine or placebo injection. This person who donated was an adult of 18-55 years in Boston. The TCR comes from a person aged 18-60 years who received the Ad26.COV2.S COVID-19 vaccine or a placebo. This sequence joins TRBV11-2 and TRBJ2-1, with D unclear. The sample consisted of peripheral blood, taken in a trial of Ad26.COV2.S vaccine versus placebo. The CDR3: CASSQRLASYNEQFF. DNA of the CDR3: TGTGCCAGCAGCCAGAGACTCGCATCCTACAATGAGCAGTTCTTC.